These T cell receptor beta chains were read from a single sample in a study of cytomegalovirus exposure and HLA in healthy donors. Data came from immunoSEQ multiplex PCR; TCRdb stores just in-frame clones and leaves some out. The sample holds about 64,000 clones; around 89% are singletons and the top ten take around 1.8%. Sequenced: PBMCs. The receptors come from a woman under 30 in good health and CMV-seronegative. CDR3s include the opening cysteine and the closing phenylalanine or tryptophan. A D gene is named only where the DNA matches it firmly. Only some rows state a clone size, as once, few, many or a class for expanded clones.

d_call j_call v_call clone_size cdr3_nt cdr3_aa
TRBD1 TRBJ2-7 TRBV29-1 - TGCAGCGTCCGGGACAGGGGCTCTTACGAGCAGTACTTC CSVRDRGSYEQYF
- TRBJ1-6 TRBV9 - TGTGCCAGCAGCCAAACCTCAGGGGATTCACCCCTCCACTTT CASSQTSGDSPLHF
- TRBJ1-1 TRBV29-1 - TGCAGCGTGAAGTTGGAGGCGTTGGGGACTGAAGCTTTCTTT CSVKLEALGTEAFF
- TRBJ1-2 TRBV9 - TGTGCCAGCAGCGTAGGAAGGGGATATGGCTACACCTTC CASSVGRGYGYTF
TRBD1 TRBJ1-2 TRBV9 once TGTGCCAGCAGCGTAGGTCCGACAGGGACCTATGGCTACACCTTC CASSVGPTGTYGYTF
- TRBJ1-3 TRBV4-3 - TGCGCCAGCAGCCAAGATTTCCTCTCTGGAAACACCATATATTTT CASSQDFLSGNTIYF
- TRBJ2-1 TRBV5-1 - TGCGCCAGCAGCTTGCAGGGCTCCTACAATGAGCAGTTCTTC CASSLQGSYNEQFF
- TRBJ2-5 TRBV4-3 - TGCGCCAGCAGCCAATTCGGAGGGGAGACCCAGTACTTC CASSQFGGETQYF
- TRBJ1-1 TRBV27 - TGTGCCAGCAGTTTAAGAGGGCAGAGCCCACTGAAGAACACTGAAGCTTTCTTT CASSLRGQSPLKNTEAFF
TRBD1 TRBJ2-1 TRBV4-2 - TGTGCCAGCAGCCACCTCCCCCCGGGACAGGGGTCCTACAATGAGCAGTTCTTC CASSHLPPGQGSYNEQFF
- TRBJ2-5 TRBV7-8 - TGTGCCAGCAGCATTGGGCGGGCCCTAGAGACCCAGTACTTC CASSIGRALETQYF
- TRBJ1-4 TRBV5-1 - TGCGCCAGCAGCATTGGCAGGGCGGGGGATGAAAAACTGTTTTTT CASSIGRAGDEKLFF
- TRBJ2-5 TRBV7-2 - TGTGCCAGCAGCACCCATGGAACAGACCAAGAGACCCAGTACTTC CASSTHGTDQETQYF
- TRBJ1-5 TRBV19 - TGTGCCAGTAGTATTTGGGCAGGACAAGCCAATCAGCCCCAGCATTTT CASSIWAGQANQPQHF
- TRBJ2-3 TRBV5-1 - TGCGCCAGCAGCTTGGTTGGACTATCAGATACGCAGTATTTT CASSLVGLSDTQYF
TRBD1 TRBJ1-5 TRBV28 - TGTGCCAGCAGTCAATTCGGGACAGGGGTGAGTCAGCCCCAGCATTTT CASSQFGTGVSQPQHF